Described below is a single T cell receptor (beta chain) sequence and its context. As originally analysed: Using reference gene primer amplification, nucleated cell counts were estimated. The repertoire was sequenced with immunoSEQ multiplex PCR; TCRdb's copy has only in-frame clones and lacks some. The V and J calls and clone size come from that table; D and trimming were worked out from the DNA. The sample shows approximately 67,000 clones, around 87% of them seen only once. This sample is drawn from a study of blood T cell repertoires in COVID-19. About the study: Collection of acute and convalescent COVID-19 samples took place in the United States, Italy and Spain.

This CDR3 has 15 residues. The germline V gene encodes CDR1 SGHNT and CDR2 YENEEA. Trimming shortened V by 5 bases and J by 1 base, and 11 bases separated the two germline ends. Sequenced sample: peripheral blood. This clonotype was obtained from a man aged 50-60 years with active COVID-19. The V gene is TRBV11-3, the J gene TRBJ1-4; D might be TRBD1 (5 bases). CDR3 protein: CASSGRTITNEKLFF. The CDR3 DNA reads TGTGCCAGCAGCGGACGGACAATAACTAATGAAAAACTGTTTTTT.